This T cell receptor beta chain was obtained from a study of long-term antiretroviral therapy in people with HIV (dated by TCRdb to between 2021 and 2024). With respect to the entire study: Collection of the earliest samples took place about a decade ahead of the 2015 WHO recommendation for immediate ART, at a time when ART was typically delayed until CD4 counts fell. Whether ART initiation and durable HIV suppression were associated with changes in peripheral blood TRB repertoire composition and diversity was tested in a retrospective serial study. From 25 to 30 adults with confirmed HIV infection, the cohort provided approximately 190 cryopreserved PBMC samples, gathered serially across a mean of around six years (range 1-12). Among the approximately 32 participants with HIV, roughly eleven were female. Test extractions of a monoclonal T-cell line alongside approximately 36 polyclonal samples showed no cross-contamination during QIAcube processing.

To be included, a participant needed at least one PBMC sample from before ART initiation plus at least two post-ART samples. Treatment was received in the United States of America by all participants with HIV. Before DNA extraction, cryopreserved samples of about 1-10 million PBMC were thawed and washed. At the time of the earliest PBMC sample, participants with HIV were aged between about 20 and 55 years. PBMC samples were contributed by each participant from 1-4 timepoints before ART initiation and 2-8 timepoints after ART initiation, with a median of 7 samples. For every participant, serial HIV viral load, CD4+ T-cell count, ART history and demographic data were obtained. A Qiagen kit on a QIAcube was used to extract genomic DNA from unsorted PBMC, with samples processed in batches of 12. Study-level results and caveats: Expanded TRB clones identified before ART initiation dominated the repertoire across all time points, though the dominance fluctuated and decreased in many PLHIV after ART. A significant increase in TRB diversity was found to be associated with ART initiation, although TRB diversity was observed to remain significantly below that of transplant donor controls even after long-term ART. Limited PBMC availability meant only the TCR beta chain was sequenced, without alpha chain pairing. Inferences about post-ART repertoire changes were limited because no data were available on ART adherence, viral resistance or therapy changes. Because pre-ART samples had limited cell numbers, profiling was done on unsorted PBMC rather than on sorted CD4+ and CD8+ T cells. CDR3 length ranges in HIV repertoires were narrower than in controls, and network structure suggested an antigen-experienced repertoire with only a slight naive shift after ART. Samples dated from the mid-2000s to the late 2010s, and the ART regimens used may be less effective than current ones.

The immunoSEQ hsTCRB v3.0 assay was used at survey level resolution to sequence the TRB variable region. TRB sequencing targeted a depth of about 40,000-55,000 T-cell genomes per sample. An Illumina MiSeq with a v3 150-cycle kit was used to sequence the pooled TRB libraries. In the paper's pipeline: Repertoire analysis ran in R within a reproducible Nextflow workflow covering QC, data transformation and analysis. LymphoSeq2, an R package for exploring AIRR-Seq data, was used to implement the custom analyses. Four samples yielding fewer than 5000 total TRB sequences were excluded, leaving around 200 analyzed HIV repertoires. Among the 180 or so HIV repertoires that were kept, almost 60 were collected before ART initiation and roughly 130 were collected after ART initiation. Repertoires were downsampled to 5000 TRB nucleotide sequences, with summary statistics averaged over 100 downsampling iterations. Only TRB sequences with CDR3 regions of at least seven amino acids were retained for analysis. A Shannon entropy-derived clonality score and the Gini coefficient were used to measure diversity. Repertoire networks linked the top 5000 CDR3 amino acid sequences whenever two sequences differed by an edit distance of one. GLIPH2 predicted antigen specificity groups and MHC restriction for TRB CDR3 amino acid sequences. Known CMV, EBV, HIV or tissue antigen associations were flagged by matching CDR3 amino acid sequences against VDJdb and McPAS-TCR. Pre-ART, post-ART and control groups were compared with Wilcoxon signed-rank tests and Holm-Bonferroni correction. Drawn from immuneACCESS, this table holds only the in-frame rearrangements with V and J called that TCRdb kept. Clones are partly lost; checked studies trace under half to an unresolved V gene and leave the rest unexplained. D and trimming come from the DNA, and the V and J calls and clone size come from that table. The sample profile shows about 17,000 clones; more than 65% of them were found once. The leading ten clones occupy 8% of the sample.

Trimming accounts for 8 bases at V and 4 bases at J, while the number of junction bases matched to no gene is 7. CDR1 and CDR2 are read off the germline V gene (reference sequence) as LNHDA and SQIVND. The CDR3 has 14 amino acids, counting the end cysteine and phenylalanine. Only the CDR3 part of the read is kept: 42 bases, read in frame from the first base. On this clone: What antigen it recognizes has not been identified. No quality values exist for individual bases; no much larger clone is one base distant.

The chain is encoded by TRBV19 joined to TRBJ2-5; 10 central bases correspond to TRBD1. Sequences were derived from unsorted PBMCs, sampled at the start of antiretroviral therapy. The source is a man aged 30-40 years with HIV. The CDR3 loop reads CASRDRGRGETQYF. The DNA sequence is TGTGCCAGTCGGGACAGGGGACGTGGAGAGACCCAGTACTTC.